This entry features one TCR beta chain sequence. The clone's antigen remains unknown. Base qualities are not at hand, and no much larger clone is one base apart. Ophthalmopathy patients had moderately to severely active disease, Clinical Activity Score of at least 3, NOSPECS grade of at least 4, and disease duration under 3 months. Anyone with other autoimmune diseases, uncontrolled infections, pregnancy or lactation was excluded from the study. Diagnosis was based on clinical symptoms, serum thyroxine, TRAb, thyroid ultrasound and orbital computed tomography. Using Ficoll-Paque density gradient centrifugation, PBMCs were isolated from less than 13 ml of fresh peripheral blood. Total RNA was extracted with Trizol reagent and quality-checked on an Agilent 2100 Bioanalyzer. For repertoire sequencing, the TCR beta CDR3 regions were amplified from RNA transcripts. HTBI primers and the Qiagen OneStep RT-PCR kit were used in a first-round RT-PCR, which was followed by a second-round multiplex PCR, size selection and purification. Libraries were sequenced paired-end with 100 bp reads on an Illumina HiSeq2000. The authors' analysis ran thus. SOAPnuke was used to process the reads, removing any read that contained adapters or uncalled bases, had a mean Phred below 15, or lacked an exact match to the constant primer or identifier. High-quality paired reads were merged with COPE v1.2.5. Unique nucleotide sequences were defined as clonotypes and aligned to IMGT TRB V, D and J references using MiTCR v1.1. The analysis was limited to V-J combinations with a frequency above 0.0001, which together covered 99.2% of the repertoires. For each V-J combination, a TCR clonal expansion and chaos score was defined as the ratio of F50 clonal expansion to chaos observed in the TCRdist matrix. Welch's t-statistics and random forest were used to narrow the features down to over ten V-J combinations, which were then fed into a naive Bayes classifier. The similarity between thyroid and blood repertoires was quantified using the Morisita-Horn index. In TCRdb, the public reads were trimmed at Q25 with fastp and aligned with MiXCR, with productive beta chains retained. Entries are consolidated by CDR3 protein sequence, retaining the most common genes and DNA. TCRdb's processing, not the study's, gives the V and J calls here. This sample has hundreds of thousands of distinct CDR3 sequences in its table, and roughly 39% of those were observed once. In total, the top ten clones hold about 3.3% of the sample.

Trimming leaves V shorter by 8 bases and J shorter by 5 bases, with the junction holding 3 bases beyond the gene matches. CDR1 SEHNR and CDR2 FQNEAQ are derived from the germline V gene (reference sequence). From the cysteine up to the phenylalanine, the CDR3 has a length of 11 residues. Of the read, only the CDR3 DNA is kept; its 33 bases are in frame from base 1. The entry originates in a study of Graves' ophthalmopathy and Graves' hyperthyroidism (dated by TCRdb to 2016 to 2019). Context from the whole study: Peripheral blood was collected at initial diagnosis, prior to any treatment. The study used signatures of the TCR beta repertoire to tell Graves' ophthalmopathy apart from Graves' hyperthyroidism and to predict which patients would progress to ophthalmopathy. In total, under 150 blood samples were TCR-sequenced: 40 to 45 ophthalmopathy, approximately 80 hyperthyroidism and 17 hyperthyroidism-to-ophthalmopathy patients. To explore V-J signatures that distinguish ophthalmopathy from hyperthyroidism, a discovery set of around 100 patients was enrolled, made up of more than 40 with ophthalmopathy and 57 with stable hyperthyroidism. For independent validation, a separate cohort was made up of some 18 hyperthyroidism patients plus 17 patients who later progressed from hyperthyroidism to ophthalmopathy. In several hyperthyroidism patients, the T-cell repertoire of thyroid tissue was compared with the T-cell repertoire of blood. Following sample collection, hyperthyroidism patients were given methimazole at a starting dose of 30 mg daily, and ophthalmopathy patients were given high-dose intravenous methylprednisolone.

Here is what the overall study found, with its caveats: No statistical method was used to predetermine the sample size, and group allocation was not hidden from the investigators. Most expanded thyroid clonotypes with a frequency above 0.001 also appeared in blood, which suggests that blood repertoires may reflect the immune response in the thyroid. The 13-signature model separated ophthalmopathy from stable hyperthyroidism with 85% to 90% sensitivity and around 84% specificity in cross-validation, and 80%/75% in the test set. In validation, the model predicted ophthalmopathy progression with over 60% sensitivity and 72.22% specificity; fewer than 15 predicted patients were CT-confirmed with GO in a median of around 6 months.

Specimen: peripheral blood. The clonotype originates from an adult man with Graves' ophthalmopathy. The chain is assembled from TRBV7-9 and TRBJ2-7, with 7 bases aligning to TRBD2. The DNA sequence follows: TGTGCCAGCGCGGGGGTCAACGAGCAGTACTTC. Translated, this gives CASAGVNEQYF.